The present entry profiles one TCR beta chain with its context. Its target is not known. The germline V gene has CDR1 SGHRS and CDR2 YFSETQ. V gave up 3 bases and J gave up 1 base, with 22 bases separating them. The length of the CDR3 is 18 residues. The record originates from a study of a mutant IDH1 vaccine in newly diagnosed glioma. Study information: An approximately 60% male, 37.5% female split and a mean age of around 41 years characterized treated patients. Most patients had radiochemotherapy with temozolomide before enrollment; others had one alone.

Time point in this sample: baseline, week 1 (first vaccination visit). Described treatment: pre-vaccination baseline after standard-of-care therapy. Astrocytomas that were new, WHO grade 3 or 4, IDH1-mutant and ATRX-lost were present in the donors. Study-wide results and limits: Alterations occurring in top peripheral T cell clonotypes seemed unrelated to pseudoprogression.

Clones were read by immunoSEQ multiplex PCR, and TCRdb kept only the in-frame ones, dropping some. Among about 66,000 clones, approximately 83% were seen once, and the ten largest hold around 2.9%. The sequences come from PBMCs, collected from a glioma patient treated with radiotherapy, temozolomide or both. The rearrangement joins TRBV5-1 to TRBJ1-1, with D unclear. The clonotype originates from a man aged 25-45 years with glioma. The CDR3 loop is CASSSPEPGGRKNTEAFF. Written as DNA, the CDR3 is TGCGCCAGCAGCTCCCCGGAGCCCGGCGGACGGAAGAACACTGAAGCTTTCTTT.